Listed here is a single T cell receptor beta chain. This clonotype has just a few counts. Its antigen is still unknown. Base qualities are not provided; no much larger clone lies one nucleotide away. This entry is derived from a study of blood T cells in healthy people across ages (dated by TCRdb to the mid-2010s). Regarding the research as a whole: In model experiments, roughly one uniquely barcoded TCR beta cDNA molecule per two T cells was captured by template switching. Donors were grouped into four age groups: young (average roughly 15 years), middle-aged (39), aged (about 60) and long-lived (approximately 75). The study analyzed two additional independent replicas of 1 million unique cDNA reads from the same blood draw for two donors, one aged 18 to 30 and one aged 80 or older. To avoid experimental bias, donors of different ages were randomly spread across the sequencing lanes. Using deep sequencing normalized with unique cDNA molecular identifiers, the study measured how TCR beta repertoire diversity changes with age.

The roughly 42 donors, aged about 6 to 95 years, were systemically healthy Caucasian individuals from Russia. Around 9.8 milliliters of peripheral blood were collected from each donor into EDTA-treated Vacutainer tubes. PBMCs were isolated by Ficoll-Paque density-gradient centrifugation, with at least 6 million obtained per sample. Trizol reagent was used to extract total RNA from the PBMCs, yielding at least 6 micrograms per sample. The percentages of naive CD45RAhigh/CD27high T cells were determined by flow cytometry on a PBMC aliquot from every donor. The library was made by 5' RACE. A second PCR of roughly 7 to 11 cycles was run with a J-beta primer mix and a sample-barcoded 5' primer. Each TCR beta cDNA molecule received a unique molecular identifier from a template-switch 5' adaptor carrying 12 random nucleotides. Each sample yielded at least 3 million CDR3-containing paired-end reads. First-strand cDNA was synthesized from all RNA with the Mint cDNA synthesis kit, primed by a TRBC-specific oligonucleotide. Following uracil-DNA glycosylase treatment, a first 18-cycle PCR with universal primers M1SS and BC2_uni_R was performed on all cDNA. Processing in the source paper ran as follows. For normalization, 1 million high-quality reads, each with a distinct molecular identifier, were randomly selected from each sample. Instead of being binned into consensus sequences, reads that shared molecular identifiers were thrown out. MiTCR, with a Q25 quality threshold and the strictest error-elimination algorithm, was used for CDR3 identification, clonotype clustering and error correction. Lower-bound total TCR beta diversity was estimated with a nonparametric unseen species model using Euler transformation. TCRdb reprocessed the public reads (quality trimming at Q25 with fastp, clone calling with MiXCR) and kept in-frame beta chains. Rows with a matching CDR3 protein are joined into one entry that keeps the most common DNA and genes. The V and J calls were not made by the authors but by TCRdb's processing. Here the sample has fewer than 2 million distinct CDR3 sequences; about 39% occur a single time. The leading ten clones occupy about 23% of the sample.

Broader findings and caveats from the paper: Compared with the aged group, the long-lived group had more naive CD4+ T cells, fewer expanded clones and increased TCR diversity, a pattern suggesting age selection. As age increased, observed TCR beta diversity per million T cells dropped in a roughly linear way, and a significant reduction was already evident by age roughly 40. The percentage of naive T cells measured by flow cytometry correlated strongly with observed TCR beta diversity. Because donor CMV infection status was unknown, age-related changes in expanded clonotypes were potentially confounded. Estimates of total diversity from one million sequenced T cells were regarded as lower bounds and underestimates. Since profiling was done on bulk unsorted PBMCs, naive and antigen-experienced compartments could not be conclusively compared.

The germline V end is reduced by 4 bases and the J end by 7 bases; junction bases left unmatched: 10. The CDR3 spans 16 residues, from the cysteine through the phenylalanine. Left in the record is the CDR3 DNA by itself, 48 bases read in frame from the first base. As encoded in the germline V gene, CDR1 is SGHRS while CDR2 is YFSETQ. This clonotype originated in a human donor in good health. The sequence is built from TRBV5-1 and TRBJ2-1; 11 nucleotides in the junction match TRBD2. The sequenced sample consisted of blood. The bases are TGCGCCAGCAGCAGTATAGCGGGGGGGCCGAGGAATGAGCAGTTCTTC. This codes for CASSSIAGGPRNEQFF.